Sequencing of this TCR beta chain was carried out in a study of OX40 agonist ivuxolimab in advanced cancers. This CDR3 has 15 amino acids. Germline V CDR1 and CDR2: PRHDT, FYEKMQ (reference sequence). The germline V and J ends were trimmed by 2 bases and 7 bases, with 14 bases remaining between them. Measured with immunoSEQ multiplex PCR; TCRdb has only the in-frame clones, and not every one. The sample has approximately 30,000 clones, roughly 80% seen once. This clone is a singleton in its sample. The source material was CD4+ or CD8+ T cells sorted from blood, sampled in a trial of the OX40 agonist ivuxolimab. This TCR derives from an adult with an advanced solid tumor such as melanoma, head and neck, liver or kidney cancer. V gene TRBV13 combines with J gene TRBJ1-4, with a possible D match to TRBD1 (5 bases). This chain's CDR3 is CASSLMGGLSEKLFF. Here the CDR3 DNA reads TGTGCCAGCAGCTTAATGGGGGGATTAAGTGAAAAACTGTTTTTT. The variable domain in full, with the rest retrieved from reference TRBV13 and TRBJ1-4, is AAGVIQSPRHLIKEKRETATLKCYPIPRHDTVYWYQQGPGQDPQFLISFYEKMQSDKGSIPDRFSAQQFSDYHSELNMSSLELGDSALYFCASSLMGGLSEKLFFGSGTQLSVL.